The sequence of this TCR beta chain was determined in a study of cytomegalovirus exposure and HLA in healthy donors. Study-level information: Approximately 85 million unique TCRs from HLA-typed donors were held in an early data release.

The PCR ran on 60 Vbeta and 13 Jbeta primers. Produced via immunoSEQ multiplex PCR; TCRdb's table is partial and in-frame only. The sample holds 120,000 to 150,000 clones; 79% are singletons and the top ten take about 6.9%. Study-level points and caveats: Earlier results showed most TCR beta V segments being productive about 90% or about 30% of the time.

As regards this clone: Its specificity is not known.

Germline V gene sequence: CDR1 GTSNPN, CDR2 SVGIG (reference sequence). V trimming: 0 bases; J trimming: 5 bases; junction bases outside the gene matches: 3. The CDR3 consists of 14 residues. The clonotype originates from a woman between 40 and 50 years old in good health and CMV-seropositive. Sequenced sample: PBMCs. The chain couples TRBV30 to TRBJ2-5, with TRBD2 identical over 10 bases. CDR3 in DNA: TGTGCCTGGAGTGTACTAGCGGGGAGGGAGACCCAGTACTTC. It yields the protein CAWSVLAGRETQYF. The full variable domain, in which reference TRBV30 and TRBJ2-5 provide the parts outside the CDR3, is SQTIHQWPATLVQPVGSPLSLECTVEGTSNPNLYWYRQAAGRGLQLLFYSVGIGQISSEVPQNLSASRPQDRQFILSSKKLLLSDSGFYLCAWSVLAGRETQYFGPGTRLLVL.